This T cell receptor (beta chain) was identified in a study of T-cell memory formation after mild COVID-19. Notes on the study in general: The CD4+ clones that contracted clustered mainly within CM and EM, and the CD8+ clones concentrated in EMRA.

TCRdb analysed the 5' RACE reads with MiXCR anew, one entry per CDR3 protein. The table shows a few hundred thousand distinct CDR3 sequences, with roughly 10% occurring only once. With regard to this clonotype: What it binds is unknown.

The V gene lost 7 bases and the J gene lost 2 bases, with 17 bases spanning the gap. The germline gives CDR1 SNHLY, CDR2 FYNNEI. This CDR3 comprises 15 residues. The receptor comes from a man aged 18 to 29 who had mild COVID-19 (a few samples of this study predate the infection). Cell type and time point are not known. This chain joins TRBV2 and TRBJ2-5, with D possibly TRBD2 on 6 matching bases. Sequenced sample: PBMCs or a T cell subset sorted from them (not recorded which). The CDR3 loop reads CASNRGSVKQETQYF. DNA for the CDR3: TGTGCCAGCAATCGGGGGTCGGTAAAACAAGAGACCCAGTACTTC.